The 9 T cell receptor beta chains in this list originate from one sample, sequenced in a study of early T cells in non-severe SARS-CoV-2 infection. TCRdb ran MiXCR on the 5' RACE reads and lists one entry per CDR3 protein. The data show about 56,000 distinct CDR3 sequences, with about 11% seen just once and approximately 6.5% held by the top ten. Sequenced: whole blood. The receptors were gathered from an adult who was a healthcare worker with PCR-confirmed SARS-CoV-2 infection or an uninfected control (not recorded which).

The chain joins TRBV12-3 or TRBV12-4 to TRBJ1-1; no clear D gene. The CDR3 runs to 11 residues. V lost 1 base to trimming and J lost 7 bases, with 4 bases between them. The CDR3 DNA sequence: TGTGCCAGCAGTTTAGGGTTTGAAGCTTTCTTT. Its translation is CASSLGFEAFF.

Many counts were recorded for this clonotype. This chain connects TRBV9 to TRBJ2-5, with D tentatively TRBD2 (6 bases). The CDR3 runs to 13 residues. Germline-derived CDR1 and CDR2 are SGDLS and YYNGEE. V was cut by 0 bases and J by 5 bases, with 8 bases left in between. CDR3 in amino acids: CASSVGGRETQYF. The CDR3 coding sequence is TGTGCCAGCAGCGTAGGAGGGAGGGAGACCCAGTACTTC.

This clonotype was found a few times. The rearrangement uses TRBV6-5 and TRBJ1-5; tentatively, D is TRBD1 (5 bases). Germline-derived CDR1 and CDR2 are MNHEY and SVGAGI. V was pared by 6 bases and J by 3 bases, with 12 bases between. The CDR3 length is 14 residues. The CDR3 nucleotides are TGTGCCAGCAGAGGGGACCATCCCAATCAGCCCCAGCATTTT. Translating it yields CASRGDHPNQPQHF.

The table lists this clonotype with a few counts. V and J are TRBV7-8 and TRBJ2-1; 7 bases fit TRBD1. CDR1 is SGHVS, CDR2 FQNEAQ, per germline. This CDR3 contains 14 residues. The junction had 4 bases not matched to a gene; V was cut back by 5 bases and J by 3 bases. Written as DNA, the CDR3 is TGTGCCAGCAGCCTAAGGGGGCACTACAATGAGCAGTTCTTC. Protein product: CASSLRGHYNEQFF.

This clonotype was counted ten times or more. The chain has TRBV19 and TRBJ1-2, with a possible D match to TRBD1 (6 bases). Germline V gene lookup returns CDR1 LNHDA and CDR2 SQIVND (reference sequence). This CDR3 contains 17 residues. Trimming took off 0 bases at V and 5 bases at J, with 19 bases between the two ends. The CDR3 coding sequence is TGTGCCAGTAGTATAGATCTCCAAACCGGGACAACATATGGCTACACCTTC. Amino acids: CASSIDLQTGTTYGYTF.

This clonotype appeared many times. The CDR3 region is CASSVQGAGAKNIQYF. CDR3 coding DNA: TGTGCCAGCAGCGTACAGGGGGCGGGAGCCAAAAACATTCAGTACTTC. This rearrangement joins TRBV9 to TRBJ2-4; TRBD1 matches 8 bases. Germline V gives CDR1 SGDLS, CDR2 YYNGEE. Germline trimming cut 1 base from V and 0 bases from J; bases unmatched to any gene: 3. The CDR3 totals 16 residues.

This clonotype was detected a few times. The rearrangement joins TRBV29-1 to TRBJ1-2; 7 positions agree with TRBD1. Germline V gene data show CDR1 as SQVTM and CDR2 as ANQGSEA. V trimming: 3 bases; J trimming: 4 bases; junction bases outside the gene matches: 11. CDR3 length: 15 residues. CDR3: CSVDKRQGQPYGYTF. Written as DNA, the CDR3 is TGCAGCGTTGATAAGAGGCAGGGACAGCCCTATGGCTACACCTTC.

This clonotype was found once. This chain links TRBV5-4 with TRBJ2-3, with D perhaps matching TRBD1 (6 bases). Germline loops: CDR1 SGHNT, CDR2 YYREEE (reference sequence). V was shortened by 4 bases and J by 4 bases, with 13 bases between the two germline ends. CDR3 size: 14 residues. The CDR3 region is CASSPRTAADTQYF. The CDR3, as DNA: TGTGCCAGCAGCCCACGGACAGCGGCAGATACGCAGTATTTT.

This clonotype has only a few counts. The chain carries TRBV19 and TRBJ2-2, with 11 positions matching TRBD2. This CDR3 region has 16 residues. The germline V gene encodes CDR1 LNHDA and CDR2 SQIVND (reference sequence). V was pared by 4 bases and J by 6 bases, with 7 bases of the junction left unmatched. CDR3 region: CASSTTSGRRSGELFF. The CDR3, as DNA: TGTGCCAGTAGTACAACTAGCGGGAGAAGATCCGGGGAGCTGTTTTTT.